This T cell receptor beta chain comes out of a study of cytomegalovirus exposure and HLA in healthy donors (dated by TCRdb to 2016 to 2017). For context, the study as a whole: In an earlier analysis of about 560 of the donors, approximately 260 Gb of sequence data and some 120 million unique TCR beta sequences from about 179 million T cells were reported. An early release that covered about 600 HLA-typed donors contained approximately 300 gigabases of sequencing data and 70 million to 100 million unique TCR sequences. Of the roughly 400 genotyped donors, 81% were placed in the genetic ancestry cluster associated with self-reported Caucasian donors. The study aimed to test whether cataloging public T cell receptors could reveal signatures of past pathogen exposure. The study used immunosequencing to profile the T cell repertoires of several hundred subjects and linked those repertoires to cytomegalovirus serostatus. Besides the first cohort of around 700 subjects, a separate validation cohort made up of roughly 120 different subjects was used. High-throughput TCR immunosequencing, statistical association of individual TCRs with disease status, and machine learning were combined to predict cytomegalovirus infection status. A later analysis re-analyzed previously published TCR beta repertoires from 666 donors and added high-resolution HLA genotyping to study TCR occurrence patterns. In the later analysis, no new phenotypic data were used to find candidate immune exposures; instead, reliance was placed on TCR beta sequences and their occurrence across donors. To decide whether each TCR beta V gene segment behaved as functional or pseudogenic, an earlier analysis of nearly 600 of the donors relied on high-throughput TCR beta sequencing. Alongside the repertoire data, information on donor age, sex, ethnicity and CMV serostatus was compiled. In a later genetic analysis, genome-wide SNP genotypes for about three fifths of the 666 donors were used, and that subset was treated as a discovery cohort. All discovery cohort repertoires had been generated using a single sequencing platform. HLA typing included class I and class II loci at four-digit resolution. Typing coverage varied by locus: 629-630 donors for A, B, C, DRB1 and DQB1; more than 500 for DQA1; over 600 for DPA1; 450 to 480 for DPB1. Roughly 5 DR-DQ haplotypes were treated as single units for association and clustering because of strong linkage in the cohort. On average, approximately 250,000 unique TCR beta nucleotide sequences were sequenced per donor among roughly 430 genotyped donors of the cohort, with roughly 18% of those sequences being non-productive. The paper's findings and limits, for the study overall: In vitro tests confirmed that a few of the cytomegalovirus-associated TCR beta chains recognize cytomegalovirus antigens. In a later genetic analysis, a missense DCLRE1C variant was associated with V-gene and J-gene trimming of TCR beta chains, and the association was replicated in an independent cohort. A further reported finding was that TCR beta sequences accurately predicted the HLA-A and HLA-B alleles for most subjects in the first cohort. A later analysis associated 15,000 or so TCR beta sequences with specific HLA alleles at a false discovery rate of 0.05. In an earlier analysis of around 600 of the donors, most TCR beta V segments were observed in productive rearrangements about 87% or about 30% of the time, broadly matching IMGT annotations. Several of the top co-occurrence clusters appeared to be linked to parvovirus B19, influenza, CMV and Epstein-Barr virus, according to a later analysis. According to a later analysis, TCR association rates differed among HLA loci, with DRB1 alleles showing the most associated TCRs and HLA-C alleles showing the fewest. Compared with equally common non-associated chains, HLA-associated TCR beta chains in a later analysis were more clonally expanded and had lower generation probabilities. When HLA alleles, especially DR and DQ, strongly co-occurred, attributing TCR associations to individual alleles was difficult. The classifier was reported to diagnose cytomegalovirus status with high specificity and sensitivity in both the original and validation cohorts. The authors suggested that the approach could potentially be generalized to other disease states and immunological phenotypes. The only immune exposure information available for the cohort was CMV serostatus. In the study, 150 to 200 TCR beta chains were listed as associated with cytomegalovirus. Across donors, most TCR sequences were observed very rarely, whereas some public TCRs were present in many individuals. A later analysis found that most CMV-associated TCR beta chains appeared HLA-restricted, with HLA associations seemingly driven largely by CMV exposure. The sequencing pipeline was judged likely to have produced a cluster of highly shared sequence variants as a technical artifact. According to a later genetic analysis, donors in an Asian-associated ancestry cluster had fewer N-insertions in productive TCRs than the approximately 670-donor mean. Only TCR beta chains were sequenced in this cohort, and the absence of alpha or paired-chain data limited detectable features. The presence/absence analyses assumed that sequencing depth was roughly uniform across donors, and that assumption may not be true. Because counts were too low, approximately 15 rarely observed V segments, including chromosome 9 orphons, were excluded from the earlier analysis of around 640 of the donors. Linkage disequilibrium might explain the correlated functional status among segregating V segments, but an unknown experimental factor could not be excluded. Because HLA typing was unavailable for some donors at each locus, only the typed subset was used in association tests.

The cohort was made up of 500 to 800 healthy bone marrow donors. All cohort members were sampled while nominally healthy, although unrecorded immune exposures were likely present. The donor was CMV seropositive and belonged to the group of 250 to 350 seropositive cohort members. Each donor provided a peripheral blood sample, and peripheral blood mononuclear cells were used for TCR beta sequencing. Genomic DNA was extracted from the blood cell samples with the Qiagen DNeasy Blood Extraction Kit. The library relied on the immunoSEQ multiplex PCR assay. For the multiplex PCR, a mixture combining 60 forward primers for TCR Vbeta segments and 13 reverse primers for TCR Jbeta segments was used. The CDR3 region of rearranged TCR beta genes was amplified from genomic DNA with a multiplex PCR assay. The Illumina HiSeq System was used to sequence the amplified TCR beta libraries as 87-base-pair reads. In the authors' own workflow: In a later analysis, 80 million or so unique TCR beta chains were counted across the approximately 640 repertoires, and approximately 9.9 million of these chains were shared by at least two donors. Raw reads were error-corrected and collapsed into unique sequences with a nearest-neighbor algorithm that merged closely related sequences to remove PCR and sequencing errors. V, D and J gene segments were assigned by aligning CDR3 sequences to IMGT reference sequences. For a sequence to be retained, at least a six-nucleotide match to both a V gene segment and a J gene segment was required. Rearrangements were called productive when the CDR3 lacked stop codons and stayed in frame with V and J; all others were non-productive. CDR3 was defined by IMGT convention, running from the second conserved V-encoded cysteine to the conserved J-encoded phenylalanine. The earlier analysis of about 620 of the donors excluded sequences that lacked an unambiguous match to a single V gene segment. In an earlier analysis of some 590 of the donors, V segments were called functional above 56.7% productive rearrangements and were called segregating when the between-donor standard deviation exceeded 5%. A statistical classification framework was developed to diagnose cytomegalovirus status using the catalog of TCR beta chain sequences. A later analysis assigned V and J genes by comparing TCR nucleotide sequences with IMGT/GENE-DB human TR gene sequences. A later analysis assigned CDR3 sequences and most-parsimonious VDJ recombination scenarios with the TCRdist pipeline. In a later analysis, each TCR beta chain was defined by its CDR3 amino acid sequence together with its V-gene family, and reads lacking a unique V-gene family were excluded. In a later analysis, around 600 highly shared, low-generation-probability nucleotide sequences were removed to address suspected cross-contamination and a sequencing artifact. In a later analysis, a clonal expansion index for each public chain was calculated from normalized within-repertoire ranks of inferred template counts. In a later analysis, generation probabilities were computed using a VDJ recombination model fitted to out-of-frame rearrangements, and the results were checked against IGoR. In a later analysis, TCR-TCR, TCR-HLA and TCR-CMV co-occurrence was scored with hypergeometric tests, and a repertoire-size bias correction was applied to TCR pairs. In a later analysis, false discovery rates were estimated by permuting HLA or CMV assignments 20 times. A later analysis grouped co-occurring TCRs with DBSCAN, adding TCRdist sequence similarity when clustering within HLA-allele-positive subsets. Repertoires with fewer than 30,000 or more than 120,000 public chains, plus five repertoires with anomalous nucleotide sharing, were excluded from co-occurrence clustering. This immuneACCESS table, as held by TCRdb, lists in-frame sequences with V and J called but not all clones. Of the missing ones, under half trace to an unresolved V gene in checked studies; the others have no known cause. The V and J calls and clone size were taken over from that table, and D and trimming were inferred from the DNA. This sample holds about 51,000 clones; about four fifths were observed only once. 2.5% of the sample comes from the top ten.

A remark on this clone: This receptor's antigen is unknown. No quality values exist for individual bases; no much larger clone is one base distant.

Sequences were obtained from PBMCs. The origin of this receptor is a boy between 5 and 17 years old in good health and CMV-seropositive.

The CDR3 amino acid sequence is: CASSSRLAGGQETQYF. Read as DNA, the sequence is TGTGCCAGCAGCTCCCGACTAGCGGGGGGTCAAGAGACCCAGTACTTC. The sequence is built from TRBV7-6 and TRBJ2-5, with 13 central nucleotides matching TRBD2. From its cysteine to its phenylalanine, the CDR3 spans 16 amino acids. Kept here is only the CDR3 DNA, which spans 48 bases and is read in frame from base 1. V has 4 bases trimmed and J has 2 bases trimmed; junction bases matching no gene number 4. CDR1 SGHVS and CDR2 FNYEAQ were looked up in the germline V gene.